The 29 T cell receptor beta chains presented below share a single source sample, sequenced in a study of Graves' ophthalmopathy and Graves' hyperthyroidism. RNA served as the template for amplifying TCR beta CDR3 regions. The workflow started with a first-round RT-PCR run with HTBI primers and then moved on to a second-round multiplex PCR. TCRdb reprocessed the multiplex PCR reads with MiXCR, giving one entry per CDR3 protein. The sample yields about 1.1 million distinct CDR3 sequences, approximately 35% seen once. Sample: peripheral blood or thyroid tissue (not recorded which). The receptors stem from an adult man with Graves' hyperthyroidism.

This clonotype was counted only a few times. The chain joins TRBV5-1 to TRBJ1-3; D is uncertain. Germline V gives CDR1 SGHRS, CDR2 YFSETQ. The CDR3 totals 16 residues. V lost 2 bases to trimming and J lost 0 bases, with 12 bases between them. The DNA of the CDR3 is TGCGCCAGCAGCTTTGAACCACAGATCTCTGGAAACACCATATATTTT. Amino acid sequence: CASSFEPQISGNTIYF. The whole variable domain, remainder taken from reference TRBV5-1 and TRBJ1-3, is KAGVTQTPRYLIKTRGQQVTLSCSPISGHRSVSWYQQTPGQGLQFLFEYFSETQRNKGNFPGRFSGRQFSNSRSEMNVSTLELGDSALYLCASSFEPQISGNTIYFGEGSWLTVV.

This clonotype was counted at least ten times. Germline and junction disagree at one end, which may indicate a read error. V and J are TRBV5-1 and TRBJ1-1; tentatively, D is TRBD1 (6 bases). This CDR3 is 14 amino acids long. From germline, CDR1 is SGHRS and CDR2 YFSETQ. The CDR3 loop reads CASSLATGGTEAFF. CDR3 nucleotide sequence: TGTGCCAGCAGCTTGGCGACAGGTGGAACTGAAGCTTTCTTT. The full variable domain, its missing parts supplied by reference TRBV5-1 and TRBJ1-1, is KAGVTQTPRYLIKTRGQQVTLSCSPISGHRSVSWYQQTPGQGLQFLFEYFSETQRNKGNFPGRFSGRQFSNSRSEMNVSTLELGDSALYLCASSLATGGTEAFFGQGTRLTVV.

This clonotype was picked up many times. This chain connects TRBV2 to TRBJ2-5; perhaps TRBD2 as D (6 bases). The CDR3 totals 14 residues. Trimming took 4 bases from V and 2 from J, leaving 11 bases between them. CDR1 SNHLY and CDR2 FYNNEI come from the germline V gene. In nucleotides, the CDR3 is TGTGCCAGCAGTGGCGGGGTGAGGCAAGAGACCCAGTACTTC. Its protein product is CASSGGVRQETQYF.

The chain couples TRBV11-2 to TRBJ2-7; 9 bases fit TRBD1. Trimming at V came to 0 bases and at J to 6 bases, leaving 12 bases not matched to a gene. The germline gives CDR1 SGHAT, CDR2 FQNNGV. The CDR3 loop spans 17 amino acids. CDR3 nucleotides: TGTGCCAGCAGCTTAGATGGCCCGGGACAGGGTGTGAGCGAGCAGTACTTC. Translating it yields CASSLDGPGQGVSEQYF.

This clonotype was picked up a small number of times. The chain recombines TRBV11-2 with TRBJ2-7, with D uncertain. Germline lookup yields CDR1 SGHAT and CDR2 FQNNGV. The CDR3 is made up of 14 amino acids. V lost 6 bases and J lost 0, with 12 bases in between. The CDR3 coding sequence is TGTGCCAGCAGTCGTCCGGGCACCTCCTACGAGCAGTACTTC. As protein: CASSRPGTSYEQYF.

This clonotype has ten or more counts. CDR3 sequence reads: CSASPKETQYF. CDR3 coding DNA: TGCAGTGCTAGTCCCAAAGAGACCCAGTACTTC. This rearrangement joins TRBV20-1 to TRBJ2-5; unclear D gene. The ends were cut back, 3 bases at V and 3 bases at J, with 5 bases in the middle. Germline values: CDR1 DFQATT, CDR2 SNEGSKA (reference sequence). The CDR3 is 11 amino acids.

This clonotype was recorded many times. The DNA of the CDR3 is TGTGCCATCAGATCCAGTGGGGAGACCCAGTACTTC. As protein: CAIRSSGETQYF. The rearrangement uses TRBV10-3 and TRBJ2-5; D remains unclear. V was clipped by 6 bases and J by 5 bases, with 10 bases between them. In germline, CDR1 is ENHRY, CDR2 SYGVKD. CDR3 length equals 12 residues.

The sample holds many counts of this clonotype. In DNA, the CDR3 is TGTGCCAGCAGCCACCGGGGATCCGGAAACACCATATATTTT. This encodes CASSHRGSGNTIYF. The chain combines TRBV14 with TRBJ1-3; no clear D. V was pared by 3 bases and J by 4 bases, with 10 bases between. Germline values: CDR1 SGHDN, CDR2 FVKESK. The CDR3 has 14 amino acids.

In its sample, this clonotype was seen a few times. The gene calls are TRBV30 and TRBJ2-7; possible D gene TRBD2, 6 bases. Germline V CDR1 and CDR2: GTSNPN, SVGIG (reference sequence). Trimming removed 0 bases from V and 7 bases from J, with 10 bases in between. The CDR3 totals 12 residues. The CDR3 coding sequence is TGTGCCTGGAGTGTACTTGGAGGGGAGCAGTACTTC. Protein: CAWSVLGGEQYF. Full variable domain (outside the CDR3, taken from reference TRBV30 and TRBJ2-7): SQTIHQWPATLVQPVGSPLSLECTVEGTSNPNLYWYRQAAGRGLQLLFYSVGIGQISSEVPQNLSASRPQDRQFILSSKKLLLSDSGFYLCAWSVLGGEQYFGPGTRLTVT.

This clonotype appeared a few times. The chain uses TRBV4-2 and TRBJ2-7, with D unresolved. This CDR3 contains 13 residues. Trimming removed 0 bases from V and 5 bases from J, with 8 bases in between. CDR1 is LGHNA, CDR2 YNFKEQ, per germline. The CDR3 protein is CASSQDMPDEQYF. In nucleotides, the CDR3 is TGTGCCAGCAGCCAAGATATGCCAGACGAGCAGTACTTC.

This clonotype was observed at least ten times. V gene TRBV20-1 combines with J gene TRBJ1-2, with TRBD1 identical over 8 bases. V gave up 3 bases and J gave up 6 bases; unmatched junction bases: 3. The V gene's germline CDR1 is DFQATT and CDR2 SNEGSKA (reference sequence). The CDR3 consists of 12 residues. CDR3 sequence reads: CSARSQGDGYTF. CDR3 in DNA: TGCAGTGCTAGGTCACAGGGGGATGGCTACACCTTC.

This clonotype appeared many times. The rearrangement uses TRBV29-1 and TRBJ1-2, with D perhaps TRBD1 (5 bases). There are 20 residues in the CDR3. Germline V gives CDR1 SQVTM, CDR2 ANQGSEA. V lost 7 bases, J lost 0 bases, and 33 bases lay in between. The CDR3 bases are TGCAGCGCAAAAGCGATCCCACCGGCGCCTACGGGGCAAGCTAACTATGGCTACACCTTC. Its translation is CSAKAIPPAPTGQANYGYTF.

There are a few counts of this clonotype. V usage is TRBV19 and J usage is TRBJ1-6, with 7 bases lining up with TRBD1. CDR1 is LNHDA and CDR2 is SQIVND in the germline V gene (reference sequence). The CDR3 is made up of 15 amino acids. Trimming cost V 9 bases and J 8 bases; bases outside gene matches: 13. The CDR3 bases are TGTGCCAGCTCTTCAGGGCGGACAGGCTATTCACCCCTCCACTTT. This codes for CASSSGRTGYSPLHF. Filled out from reference TRBV19 and TRBJ1-6, the complete variable domain reads DGGITQSPKYLFRKEGQNVTLSCEQNLNHDAMYWYRQDPGQGLRLIYYSQIVNDFQKGDIAEGYSVSREKKESFPLTVTSAQKNPTAFYLCASSSGRTGYSPLHFGNGTRLTVT.

This clonotype occurred many times. The chain recombines TRBV10-3 with TRBJ1-2; TRBD1 matches at 9 bases. Germline-derived CDR1 and CDR2 are ENHRY and SYGVKD. This CDR3 has 13 residues. J was trimmed by 7 bases and V by 4 bases; bases with no gene match: 4. The CDR3 loop is CAISGQGDSGYTF. The CDR3 DNA reads as TGTGCCATCAGTGGACAGGGGGATTCTGGCTACACCTTC.

This chain's CDR3 is CASSWDRGLTNVNYGYTF. Here the CDR3 DNA reads TGCGCCAGCAGCTGGGACAGGGGGTTGACTAACGTTAACTATGGCTACACCTTC. V gene TRBV5-1 combines with J gene TRBJ1-2; 11 nucleotides line up with TRBD1. Losses at the gene ends were 3 bases for V and 1 base for J; bases not matched to a gene: 11. Germline V gives CDR1 SGHRS, CDR2 YFSETQ. This CDR3 comprises 18 residues.

This clonotype was seen at least ten times. The gene calls are TRBV19 and TRBJ1-5; no reliable D call. The CDR3 contains 14 residues. With 3 bases removed from V and 5 bases from J, the gap between germline ends came to 11 bases. Germline V CDR1 and CDR2: LNHDA, SQIVND (reference sequence). CDR3 residues: CASSISPRDQPQHF. The CDR3 DNA reads as TGTGCCAGTAGTATTTCCCCGAGGGATCAGCCCCAGCATTTT.

This chain uses TRBV19 with TRBJ1-1, with D possibly TRBD1 on 5 matching bases. V gave up 4 bases and J gave up 4 bases, with 13 bases separating them. Germline V gene sequence: CDR1 LNHDA, CDR2 SQIVND (reference sequence). The CDR3 consists of 14 residues. The CDR3 nucleotides read TGTGCCAGTAGTACCCCGGGACCACGCACTGAAGCTTTCTTT. Amino acid sequence: CASSTPGPRTEAFF.

This clonotype was seen repeatedly, ten times or more. V gene TRBV2 combines with J gene TRBJ2-5; tentative D call: TRBD1 (6 bases). Trimming cost V 7 bases and J 0 bases, with 15 bases left between them. Germline lookup yields CDR1 SNHLY and CDR2 FYNNEI. The CDR3 spans 15 residues. In DNA, the CDR3 is TGTGCCAGCAACGGGTACAGGGCGTACCAAGAGACCCAGTACTTC. Translated, it gives CASNGYRAYQETQYF.

Note on this clonotype: A clone one base away is much larger, so this may be a read error. This rearrangement joins TRBV19 to TRBJ2-7; 7 nucleotides line up with TRBD1. CDR3 length: 15 amino acids. CDR1 is LNHDA and CDR2 is SQIVND in the germline V gene (reference sequence). CDR3: CTSSIKGQSSYEQYF. In DNA, the CDR3 is TGTACCAGTAGTATTAAGGGACAGAGCTCCTACGAGCAGTACTTC. The full variable domain, its missing parts supplied by reference TRBV19 and TRBJ2-7, is DGGITQSPKYLFRKEGQNVTLSCEQNLNHDAMYWYRQDPGQGLRLIYYSQIVNDFQKGDIAEGYSVSREKKESFPLTVTSAQKNPTAFYLCTSSIKGQSSYEQYFGPGTRLTVT.

Ten or more counts support this clonotype. V gene TRBV10-3 combines with J gene TRBJ2-7, with D tentatively TRBD1 (6 bases). The germline V and J ends were trimmed by 6 bases and 5 bases, with 14 bases remaining between them. Germline V lookup: CDR1 ENHRY, CDR2 SYGVKD. The CDR3 consists of 13 residues. DNA for the CDR3: TGTGCCATCAGGGGGGACACCCGGGACGAGCAGTACTTC. Its translation is CAIRGDTRDEQYF.

The gene calls are TRBV7-9 and TRBJ2-5; D possibly corresponds to TRBD2 (5 bases). CDR3 length: 14 residues. The germline V gene encodes CDR1 SEHNR and CDR2 FQNEAQ (reference sequence). V was trimmed by 5 bases and J by 3 bases, leaving 13 bases between them. CDR3 in amino acids: CASSQGREEETQYF. The CDR3 bases are TGTGCCAGCAGCCAAGGTCGGGAAGAAGAGACCCAGTACTTC. The variable domain in full, completed from reference TRBV7-9 and TRBJ2-5, reads DTGVSQNPRHKITKRGQNVTFRCDPISEHNRLYWYRQTLGQGPEFLTYFQNEAQLEKSRLLSDRFSAERPKGSFSTLEIQRTEQGDSAMYLCASSQGREEETQYFGPGTRLLVL.

The chain links TRBV10-1 to TRBJ2-2, with 9 bases fitting TRBD2. This CDR3 is 16 amino acids long. Looked up from germline, CDR1 is WNHNN and CDR2 is SYGVQD (reference sequence). V gave up 6 bases and J gave up 6 bases; unmatched junction bases: 11. CDR3 in amino acids: CASRPAGGRAAGELFF. CDR3 in DNA: TGCGCCAGCAGACCCGCGGGCGGGAGGGCCGCCGGGGAGCTGTTTTTT.

V is TRBV29-1 and J is TRBJ2-5, with 9 bases aligning to TRBD1. In germline, CDR1 is SQVTM, CDR2 ANQGSEA. This CDR3 spans 12 amino acids. Losses at the gene ends were 6 bases for V and 11 bases for J; bases not matched to a gene: 10. The CDR3 spells CSVPGTGLEQYF. CDR3 nucleotide sequence: TGCAGCGTACCGGGGACAGGGTTGGAGCAGTACTTC.

This chain uses TRBV20-1 with TRBJ1-1, with D maybe TRBD1 (5 bases). Deletions cut 0 bases from V and 8 bases from J, with 19 bases between. The CDR3 runs 15 residues. Per germline, CDR1 DFQATT and CDR2 SNEGSKA (reference sequence). CDR3: CSARDLLRTDKEAFF. The CDR3 DNA sequence: TGCAGTGCTAGAGATCTTCTTAGGACGGACAAAGAAGCTTTCTTT.

V usage is TRBV5-5 and J usage is TRBJ1-6; D not certain. V shed 4 bases and J shed 7 bases, with 15 bases lying between them. Germline CDR1 reads SGHKS; CDR2 reads YYEKEE (reference sequence). The CDR3 sequence is 15 residues long. In nucleotides, the CDR3 is TGTGCCAGCAGCCACCGCCCGGGCTTGAATTCACCCCTCCACTTT. This gives the protein CASSHRPGLNSPLHF.

This clonotype was picked up many times. The chain uses TRBV7-8 and TRBJ1-2, with 7 nucleotides matching TRBD1. The germline V gene has CDR1 SGHVS and CDR2 FQNEAQ. This CDR3 comprises 13 residues. V lost 5 bases to trimming and J lost 8 bases; unmatched junction nucleotides: 8. The chain's CDR3 is CASSDGQAGGYTF. For the CDR3, the DNA is TGTGCCAGCAGCGACGGACAGGCCGGGGGCTACACCTTC. Combining the CDR3 with reference TRBV7-8 and TRBJ1-2 gives the whole variable domain GAGVSQSPRYKVAKRGQDVALRCDPISGHVSLFWYQQALGQGPEFLTYFQNEAQLDKSGLPSDRFFAERPEGSVSTLKIQRTQQEDSAVYLCASSDGQAGGYTFGSGTRLTVV.

This clonotype was counted at least ten times. The V and J genes are TRBV29-1 and TRBJ1-2; D may be TRBD1 (5 bases). The CDR3 is made up of 11 amino acids. V lost 4 bases and J 7 bases, leaving 10 bases between the germline ends. Germline CDR1 is SQVTM and CDR2 is ANQGSEA. CDR3 DNA: TGCAGCGTTGGGGGCGGACGTGGCTACACCTTC. This codes for CSVGGGRGYTF. The full variable domain, completed using reference TRBV29-1 and TRBJ1-2, is SAVISQKPSRDICQRGTSLTIQCQVDSQVTMMFWYRQQPGQSLTLIATANQGSEATYESGFVIDKFPISRPNLTFSTLTVSNMSPEDSSIYLCSVGGGRGYTFGSGTRLTVV.

The table lists this clonotype with many counts. The gene calls are TRBV20-1 and TRBJ2-7; D call uncertain. Germline V gene data show CDR1 as DFQATT and CDR2 as SNEGSKA (reference sequence). V shed 5 bases and J shed 0 bases, with 14 bases lying between them. The CDR3 sequence is 14 residues long. CDR3 sequence reads: CSADPAESSYEQYF. CDR3 nucleotide sequence: TGCAGTGCTGACCCGGCAGAAAGCTCCTACGAGCAGTACTTC.

At least ten counts were recorded for this clonotype. CDR3 sequence (DNA): TGTGCCAGCAGCTTTCAGAGACTCGAAGCTTTCTTT. It yields the protein CASSFQRLEAFF. The chain has TRBV7-9 and TRBJ1-1; D is unclear. Germline values: CDR1 SEHNR, CDR2 FQNEAQ (reference sequence). The CDR3 runs to 12 residues. V gave up 3 bases and J gave up 8 bases, with 10 bases separating them.